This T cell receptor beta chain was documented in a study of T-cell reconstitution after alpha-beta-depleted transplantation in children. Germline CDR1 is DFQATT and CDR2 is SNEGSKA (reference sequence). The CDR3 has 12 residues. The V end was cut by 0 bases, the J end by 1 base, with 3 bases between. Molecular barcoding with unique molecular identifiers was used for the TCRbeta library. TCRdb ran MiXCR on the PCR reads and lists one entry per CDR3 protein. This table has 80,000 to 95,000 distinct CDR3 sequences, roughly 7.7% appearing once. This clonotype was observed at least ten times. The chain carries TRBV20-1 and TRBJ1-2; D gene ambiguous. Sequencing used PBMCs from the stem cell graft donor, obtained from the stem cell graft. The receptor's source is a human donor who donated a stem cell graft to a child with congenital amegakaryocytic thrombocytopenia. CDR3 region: CSARDDNYGYTF. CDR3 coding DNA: TGCAGTGCTAGAGATGATAACTATGGCTACACCTTC.